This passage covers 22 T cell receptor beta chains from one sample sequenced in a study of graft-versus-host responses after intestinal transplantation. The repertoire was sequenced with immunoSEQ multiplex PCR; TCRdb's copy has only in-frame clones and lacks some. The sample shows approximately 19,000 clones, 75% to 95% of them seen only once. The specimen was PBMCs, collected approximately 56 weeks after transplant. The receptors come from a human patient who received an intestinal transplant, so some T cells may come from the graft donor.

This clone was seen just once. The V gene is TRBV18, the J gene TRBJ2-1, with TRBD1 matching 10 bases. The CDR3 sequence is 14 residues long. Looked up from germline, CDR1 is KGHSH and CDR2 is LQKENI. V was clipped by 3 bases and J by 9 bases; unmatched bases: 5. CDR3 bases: TGTGCCAGCTCACCCGGGACAGGGGAAGGTGAGCAGTTCTTC. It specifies CASSPGTGEGEQFF.

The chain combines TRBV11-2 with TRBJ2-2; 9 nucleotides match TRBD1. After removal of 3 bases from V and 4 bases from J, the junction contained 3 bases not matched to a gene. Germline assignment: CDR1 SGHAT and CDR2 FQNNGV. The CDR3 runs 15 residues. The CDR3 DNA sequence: TGTGCCAGCAGCTTGGGACAGGGACGCACCGGGGAGCTGTTTTTT. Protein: CASSLGQGRTGELFF.

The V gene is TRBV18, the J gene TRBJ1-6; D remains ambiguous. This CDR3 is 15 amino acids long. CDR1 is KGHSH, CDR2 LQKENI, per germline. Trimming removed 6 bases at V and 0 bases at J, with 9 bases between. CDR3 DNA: TGTGCCAGCTCGGGCCTTAGCTCCTATAATTCACCCCTCCACTTT. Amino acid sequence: CASSGLSSYNSPLHF.

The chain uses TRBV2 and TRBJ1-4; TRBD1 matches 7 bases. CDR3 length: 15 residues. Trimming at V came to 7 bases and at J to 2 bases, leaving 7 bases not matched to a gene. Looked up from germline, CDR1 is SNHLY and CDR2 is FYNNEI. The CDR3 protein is CASTQGRETNEKLFF. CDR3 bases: TGTGCCAGCACACAGGGGAGGGAGACTAATGAAAAACTGTTTTTT.

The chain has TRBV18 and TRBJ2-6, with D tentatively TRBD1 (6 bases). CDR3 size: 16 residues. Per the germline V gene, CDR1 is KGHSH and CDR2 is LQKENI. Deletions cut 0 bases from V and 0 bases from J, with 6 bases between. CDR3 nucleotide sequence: TGTGCCAGCTCACCACCAGGGGGCTCTGGGGCCAACGTCCTGACTTTC. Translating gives CASSPPGGSGANVLTF.

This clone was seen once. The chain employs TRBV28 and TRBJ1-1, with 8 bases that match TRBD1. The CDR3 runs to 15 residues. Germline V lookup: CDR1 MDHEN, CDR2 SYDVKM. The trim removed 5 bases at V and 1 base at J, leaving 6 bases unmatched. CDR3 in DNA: TGTGCCAGCAGTCTGACAGGGGCAGGGAACACTGAAGCTTTCTTT. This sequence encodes CASSLTGAGNTEAFF.

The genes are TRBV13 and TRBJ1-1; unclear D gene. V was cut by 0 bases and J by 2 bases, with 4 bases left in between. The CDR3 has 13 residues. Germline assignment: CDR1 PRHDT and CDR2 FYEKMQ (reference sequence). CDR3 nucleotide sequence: TGTGCCAGCAGCTTAGGTGGAAACACTGAAGCTTTCTTT. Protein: CASSLGGNTEAFF.

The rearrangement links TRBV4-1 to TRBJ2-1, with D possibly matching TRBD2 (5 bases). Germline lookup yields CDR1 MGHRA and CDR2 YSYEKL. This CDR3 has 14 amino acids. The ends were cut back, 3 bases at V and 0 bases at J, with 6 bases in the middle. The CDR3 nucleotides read TGCGCCAGCAGCCATACTAGCTCCTACAATGAGCAGTTCTTC. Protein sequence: CASSHTSSYNEQFF.

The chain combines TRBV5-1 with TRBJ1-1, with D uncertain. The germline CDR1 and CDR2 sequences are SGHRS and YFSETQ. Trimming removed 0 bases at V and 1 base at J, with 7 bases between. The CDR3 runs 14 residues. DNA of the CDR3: TGCGCCAGCAGCTTGGTCGCCAGGAACACTGAAGCTTTCTTT. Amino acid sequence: CASSLVARNTEAFF.

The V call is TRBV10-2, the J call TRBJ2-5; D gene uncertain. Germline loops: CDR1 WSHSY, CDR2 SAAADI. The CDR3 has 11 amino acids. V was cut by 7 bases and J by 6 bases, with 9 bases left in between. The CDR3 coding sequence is TGCGCCAGCACCCAAATGAAGACCCAGTACTTC. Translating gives CASTQMKTQYF.

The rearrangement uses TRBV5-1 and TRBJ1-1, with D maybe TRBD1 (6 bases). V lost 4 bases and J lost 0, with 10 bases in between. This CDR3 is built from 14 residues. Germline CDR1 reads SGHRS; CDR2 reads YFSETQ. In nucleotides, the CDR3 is TGCGCCAGCAGCCCGGGACACCTGAACACTGAAGCTTTCTTT. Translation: CASSPGHLNTEAFF. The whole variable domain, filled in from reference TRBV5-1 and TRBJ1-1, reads KAGVTQTPRYLIKTRGQQVTLSCSPISGHRSVSWYQQTPGQGLQFLFEYFSETQRNKGNFPGRFSGRQFSNSRSEMNVSTLELGDSALYLCASSPGHLNTEAFFGQGTRLTVV.

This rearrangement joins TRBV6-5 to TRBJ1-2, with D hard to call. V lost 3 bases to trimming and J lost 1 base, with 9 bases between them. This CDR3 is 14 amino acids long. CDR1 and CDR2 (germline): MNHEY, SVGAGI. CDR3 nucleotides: TGTGCCAGCAGTTATCTCGGGAGTAACTATGGCTACACCTTC. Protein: CASSYLGSNYGYTF.

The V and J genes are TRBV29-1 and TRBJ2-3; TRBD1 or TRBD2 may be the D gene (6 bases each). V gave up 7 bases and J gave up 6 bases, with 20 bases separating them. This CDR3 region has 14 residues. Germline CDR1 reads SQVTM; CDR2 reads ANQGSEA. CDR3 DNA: TGCAGCGCCCGACAGGCCTCTGCGGGGGATACGCAGTATTTT. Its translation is CSARQASAGDTQYF.

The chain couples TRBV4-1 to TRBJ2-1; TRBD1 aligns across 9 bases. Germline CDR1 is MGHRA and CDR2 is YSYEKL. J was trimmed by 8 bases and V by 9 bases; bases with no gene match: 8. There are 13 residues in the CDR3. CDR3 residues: CASSTGGRDEQFF. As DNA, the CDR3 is TGCGCCAGTTCGACAGGGGGAAGGGATGAGCAGTTCTTC.

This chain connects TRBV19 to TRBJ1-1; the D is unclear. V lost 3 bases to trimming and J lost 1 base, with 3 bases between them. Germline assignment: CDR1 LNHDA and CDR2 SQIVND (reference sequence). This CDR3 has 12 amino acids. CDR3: CASSIRNTEAFF. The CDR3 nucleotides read TGTGCCAGTAGTATCAGGAACACTGAAGCTTTCTTT.

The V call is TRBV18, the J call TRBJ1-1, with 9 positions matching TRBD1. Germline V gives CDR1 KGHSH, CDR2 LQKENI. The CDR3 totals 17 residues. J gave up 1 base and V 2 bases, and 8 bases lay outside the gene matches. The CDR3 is CASSPRGTGPQNTEAFF. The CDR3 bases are TGTGCCAGCTCACCAAGGGGGACAGGGCCCCAGAACACTGAAGCTTTCTTT.

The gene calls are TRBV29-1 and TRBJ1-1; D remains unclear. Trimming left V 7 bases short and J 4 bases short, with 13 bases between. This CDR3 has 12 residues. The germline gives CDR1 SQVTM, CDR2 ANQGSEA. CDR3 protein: CSGIEGGTEAFF. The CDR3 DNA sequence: TGCAGCGGAATAGAGGGAGGCACTGAAGCTTTCTTT.

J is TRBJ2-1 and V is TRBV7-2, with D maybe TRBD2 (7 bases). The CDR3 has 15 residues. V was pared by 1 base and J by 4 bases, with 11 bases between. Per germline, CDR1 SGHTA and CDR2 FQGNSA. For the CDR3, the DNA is TGTGCCAGCAGCTTAGATGGGGGGGCGTACAATGAGCAGTTCTTC. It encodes CASSLDGGAYNEQFF.

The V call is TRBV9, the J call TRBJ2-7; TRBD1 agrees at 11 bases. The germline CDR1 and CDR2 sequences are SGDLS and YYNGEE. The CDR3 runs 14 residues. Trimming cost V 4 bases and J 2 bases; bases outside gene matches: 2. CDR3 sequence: CASSPGQGAYEQYF. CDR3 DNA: TGTGCCAGCAGCCCGGGACAGGGGGCCTACGAGCAGTACTTC. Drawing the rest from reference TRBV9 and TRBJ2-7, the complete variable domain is DSGVTQTPKHLITATGQRVTLRCSPRSGDLSVYWYQQSLDQGLQFLIQYYNGEERAKGNILERFSAQQFPDLHSELNLSSLELGDSALYFCASSPGQGAYEQYFGPGTRLTVT.

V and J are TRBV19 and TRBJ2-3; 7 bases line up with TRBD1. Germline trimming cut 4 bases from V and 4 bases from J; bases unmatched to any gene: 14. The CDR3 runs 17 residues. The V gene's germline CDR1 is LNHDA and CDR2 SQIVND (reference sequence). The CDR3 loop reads CASSTINRGPISDTQYF. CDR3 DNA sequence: TGTGCCAGTAGTACGATAAACAGGGGTCCCATCTCAGATACGCAGTATTTT.

For the CDR3, the DNA is TGCGCCAGCAGCCAAGAGGACAGGGTGGCAAACCCCTACAATGAGCAGTTCTTC. Translation gives CASSQEDRVANPYNEQFF. The chain joins TRBV4-1 to TRBJ2-1; 8 bases match TRBD1. The junction had 9 bases not matched to a gene; V was cut back by 0 bases and J by 2 bases. Germline V gene data show CDR1 as MGHRA and CDR2 as YSYEKL. CDR3 length equals 18 residues.

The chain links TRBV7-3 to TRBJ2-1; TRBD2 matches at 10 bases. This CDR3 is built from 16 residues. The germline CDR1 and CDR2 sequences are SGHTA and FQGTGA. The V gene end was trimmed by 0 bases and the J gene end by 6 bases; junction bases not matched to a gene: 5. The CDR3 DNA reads TGTGCCAGCAGCTTAACGTGGCTAGCGGGGGCCAATGAGCAGTTCTTC. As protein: CASSLTWLAGANEQFF.